This T cell receptor beta chain was sequenced for a study of response to subunit inactivated influenza vaccine. Study findings and constraints: Each seasonal influenza vaccination recruits few new T cells, the authors suggested.

This clonotype showed up just once. Antigen unknown. Each CDR3 protein is one row after TCRdb ran MiXCR on the RT-PCR reads. The table lists about 160,000 distinct CDR3 sequences, about 10% of them singletons. CDR3 length: 15 residues. V was clipped by 3 bases and J by 1 base, with 13 bases between them. Germline V gene lookup returns CDR1 SGHNT and CDR2 YYREEE (reference sequence). This receptor was obtained from a man between 45 and 75 years old who received an inactivated influenza vaccine. V usage is TRBV5-4 and J usage is TRBJ1-1, with unresolved D. The specimen was CD8+ T cells sorted from PBMCs, collected less than 30 months after vaccination. The DNA of the CDR3 is TGTGCCAGCAGCTCACAAAGGTATAGGAACACTGAAGCTTTCTTT. Translating it yields CASSSQRYRNTEAFF.